This T cell receptor beta chain was captured by sequencing in a study of blood T cells in healthy people across ages. As for the study in general: Template switching picked up about one barcoded beta molecule for each two T cells.

Germline V gene data show CDR1 as MNHEY and CDR2 as SVGEGT. The CDR3 runs to 15 residues. A J-beta primer mix and a sample-barcoded 5' primer were used in a second PCR of roughly 7 to 12 cycles. One entry per CDR3 protein, called by TCRdb with MiXCR from the 5' RACE reads. The sample shows some 930,000 distinct CDR3 sequences, under 35% of them seen only once. This clonotype was picked up a small number of times. A much larger clone sits a single nucleotide away, making a read error possible. These same data were also listed under a study on T cells of mothers and their children. According to that study: For the second PCR, the M1S primer put in sample barcodes and 2-4 random nucleotides. Thymic selection molds TCR recombination output in a comparable way in related and unrelated pairs.

Sequencing input: blood. This receptor was obtained from a woman in her thirties or forties in good health. This chain uses TRBV6-2 or TRBV6-3 with TRBJ2-1; perhaps TRBD2 as D (5 bases). The J call may not be correct, given that the DNA end is closer to TRBJ2-7. CDR3 residues: CASTSLESSYNEQYF. CDR3 sequence (DNA): TGTGCCAGCACCTCACTAGAGAGCTCCTACAATGAGCAGTACTTC.